Below, 25 T cell receptor beta chains from the same sample are listed, as sequenced in a study of OX40 agonist ivuxolimab in advanced cancers. Libraries were prepared by immunoSEQ multiplex PCR; TCRdb keeps only in-frame clonotypes and omits some of them. The sample includes approximately 22,000 clones, about 83% of them seen just once. Material: CD4+ or CD8+ T cells sorted from blood, obtained in a trial of the OX40 agonist ivuxolimab. These receptors all come from an adult with an advanced solid tumor such as melanoma, head and neck, liver or kidney cancer.

This chain links TRBV7-6 with TRBJ2-7; D is possibly TRBD2 (5 bases). Trimming took 5 bases from V and 7 from J, leaving 18 bases between them. The CDR3 is 14 residues long. The germline V gene has CDR1 SGHVS and CDR2 FNYEAQ. The CDR3 sequence is CASSPVLGSGEQYF. In DNA, the CDR3 is TGTGCCAGCAGCCCCGTACTAGGTTCGGGTGAGCAGTACTTC.

By proportion, this clone is medium-sized. The chain has TRBV4-1 and TRBJ2-7; possibly TRBD2 for D (6 bases). This CDR3 is 15 amino acids long. V lost 4 bases to trimming and J lost 6 bases, with 19 bases between them. CDR1 MGHRA and CDR2 YSYEKL come from the germline V gene. CDR3 sequence reads: CASSRGDGGFGEQYF. DNA of the CDR3: TGCGCCAGCAGCCGCGGGGATGGAGGGTTTGGCGAGCAGTACTTC.

V usage is TRBV6-6 and J usage is TRBJ2-1; 8 positions match TRBD2. CDR3 size: 15 residues. V gave up 4 bases and J gave up 7 bases; unmatched junction bases: 9. Germline V gene lookup returns CDR1 MNHNY and CDR2 SVGAGI (reference sequence). Here the CDR3 DNA reads TGTGCCAGCAGTTTTTCAGCGGGAGAGTGGAATGAGCAGTTCTTC. Translating gives CASSFSAGEWNEQFF.

V usage is TRBV11-2 and J usage is TRBJ2-2, with TRBD2 as a possible D gene (6 bases). This CDR3 spans 15 amino acids. The V end lost 3 bases, the J end lost 1 base, and 9 bases lay between the germline ends. Germline V lookup: CDR1 SGHAT, CDR2 FQNNGV. The CDR3 region is CASSFGRGNTGELFF. The DNA of the CDR3 is TGTGCCAGCAGCTTTGGGCGGGGGAACACCGGGGAGCTGTTTTTT.

The chain has TRBV7-2 and TRBJ2-1; 13 bases are shared with TRBD2. The CDR3 extends over 15 amino acids. Germline trimming cut 3 bases from V and 5 bases from J; bases unmatched to any gene: 1. Germline V gene sequence: CDR1 SGHTA, CDR2 FQGNSA. The CDR3 sequence is CASSFTSGGDNEQFF. The CDR3 bases are TGTGCCAGCAGCTTTACTAGCGGGGGGGACAATGAGCAGTTCTTC.

This clone is medium-sized within its sample. The V call is TRBV19, the J call TRBJ2-7; D might be TRBD1 (5 bases). Germline CDR1 reads LNHDA; CDR2 reads SQIVND (reference sequence). V lost 9 bases, J lost 3 bases, and 9 bases lay in between. This CDR3 comprises 11 residues. CDR3 sequence reads: CASRAGYEQYF. The CDR3 nucleotides are TGTGCCAGCAGGGCCGGCTACGAGCAGTACTTC.

The chain employs TRBV2 and TRBJ1-5, with 10 bases that match TRBD1. The CDR3 is 15 residues long. V dropped 7 bases and J dropped 2; count of bases not matched to a gene: 5. Germline V gene sequence: CDR1 SNHLY, CDR2 FYNNEI. The CDR3 coding sequence is TGTGCCAGCAAGAGGGGGACAGGGGGCAATCAGCCCCAGCATTTT. Its translation: CASKRGTGGNQPQHF.

The chain is built from TRBV27 and TRBJ1-5; possibly TRBD1 for D (6 bases). The CDR3 has 15 amino acids. CDR1 is MNHEY, CDR2 SMNVEV, per germline (reference sequence). The V and J ends lost 2 bases and 1 base respectively, with 9 bases between them. CDR3 protein: CASSLGQGSNQPQHF. For the CDR3, the DNA is TGTGCCAGCAGTTTAGGTCAGGGGAGCAATCAGCCCCAGCATTTT.

CDR3 sequence reads: CASSSQGGRETQYF. In DNA, the CDR3 is TGTGCCAGCAGTTCCCAGGGTGGGCGGGAGACCCAGTACTTC. The J gene is TRBJ2-5, the V gene TRBV27; TRBD1 might be the D (5 bases). In germline, CDR1 is MNHEY, CDR2 SMNVEV (reference sequence). V was trimmed by 4 bases and J by 5 bases, leaving 14 bases between them. This CDR3 contains 14 residues.

The chain joins TRBV19 to TRBJ1-5; D call uncertain. Germline CDR1 is LNHDA and CDR2 is SQIVND (reference sequence). Between the trimmed V and J ends, which lost 5 bases and 4 bases, there was a span of 6 bases. The CDR3 contains 12 residues. The CDR3 nucleotides are TGTGCCAGTAGTGAGGATAATCAGCCCCAGCATTTT. It yields the protein CASSEDNQPQHF.

DNA for the CDR3: TGTGCCAGTAGTATCGGGACGGGGGGTAATGAAAAACTGTTTTTT. Its protein is CASSIGTGGNEKLFF. The chain employs TRBV19 and TRBJ1-4, with D possibly being TRBD1 (5 bases). Germline loops: CDR1 LNHDA, CDR2 SQIVND (reference sequence). V gave up 3 bases and J gave up 4 bases, with 12 bases separating them. The CDR3 covers 15 residues.

The rearrangement uses TRBV2 and TRBJ1-1; D unclear. CDR3 length equals 10 residues. The V end was cut by 8 bases, the J end by 11 bases, with 12 bases between. The germline V gene has CDR1 SNHLY and CDR2 FYNNEI. The CDR3 loop reads CASVTLWAFF. CDR3 nucleotide sequence: TGTGCCAGCGTCACTCTGTGGGCTTTCTTT.

This clone was picked up a small number of times. The chain combines TRBV30 with TRBJ1-5; D is perhaps TRBD1 (6 bases). Germline values: CDR1 GTSNPN, CDR2 SVGIG (reference sequence). The CDR3 runs 13 residues. V lost 1 base, J lost 9 bases, and 13 bases lay in between. CDR3 DNA sequence: TGTGCCTGGAGTGACGATGTAGGGGGGCCCCAGCATTTT. It is translated as CAWSDDVGGPQHF.

The chain carries TRBV2 and TRBJ2-7; D might be TRBD2 (6 bases). The V end lost 2 bases, the J end lost 1 base, and 12 bases lay between the germline ends. From germline, CDR1 is SNHLY and CDR2 FYNNEI. There are 15 residues in the CDR3. CDR3 DNA: TGTGCCAGCAGTGAATGGTCTAGCGTTTCCTACGAGCAGTACTTC. Residues: CASSEWSSVSYEQYF.

V and J are TRBV28 and TRBJ1-5, with a possible D match to TRBD1 (6 bases). Trimming cost V 5 bases and J 3 bases, with 14 bases left between them. Germline V gene lookup returns CDR1 MDHEN and CDR2 SYDVKM. This CDR3 contains 15 residues. CDR3 amino acids: CASSQLTGYNQPQHF. The CDR3 region has the DNA TGTGCCAGCAGTCAACTCACAGGGTACAATCAGCCCCAGCATTTT.

This rearrangement joins TRBV4-1 to TRBJ1-3; unclear D gene. The V gene's germline CDR1 is MGHRA and CDR2 YSYEKL. V lost 0 bases to trimming and J lost 0 bases, with 6 bases between them. The CDR3 runs to 15 residues. CDR3 nucleotides: TGCGCCAGCAGCCAAGAATGGTTCTCTGGAAACACCATATATTTT. Translating it yields CASSQEWFSGNTIYF.

This clone has a single count. This sequence joins TRBV4-1 and TRBJ1-2; 10 nucleotides agree with TRBD1. Trimming cost V 1 base and J 2 bases; bases outside gene matches: 1. Germline CDR1 is MGHRA and CDR2 is YSYEKL. This CDR3 comprises 15 residues. CDR3 amino acids: CASSQGQGANYGYTF. The DNA of the CDR3 is TGCGCCAGCAGCCAAGGACAGGGGGCCAACTATGGCTACACCTTC.

In this sample, this clone turned up once. The CDR3 region is CASTPLGSGQGTDTQYF. The CDR3 region has the DNA TGTGCCAGCACCCCTCTAGGGTCGGGACAGGGTACAGATACGCAGTATTTT. The chain carries TRBV25-1 and TRBJ2-3, with 9 bases identical to TRBD1. The trim removed 7 bases at V and 3 bases at J, leaving 14 bases unmatched. CDR3 size: 17 residues. CDR1 and CDR2 from the germline V gene are MGHDK and SYGVNS.

The chain carries TRBV27 and TRBJ1-1; D is undetermined. The ends were cut back, 0 bases at V and 10 bases at J, with 9 bases in the middle. The CDR3 has 12 amino acids. Germline CDR1 reads MNHEY; CDR2 reads SMNVEV (reference sequence). The CDR3 DNA sequence: TGTGCCAGCAGTTTATCGGGTGGGAGAGCTTTCTTT. Amino acid sequence: CASSLSGGRAFF.

The chain couples TRBV9 to TRBJ1-2; 7 bases match TRBD1. CDR1 is SGDLS and CDR2 is YYNGEE in the germline V gene. The ends lost 0 bases at V and 7 bases at J; junction bases unmatched: 9. This CDR3 contains 15 residues. DNA of the CDR3: TGTGCCAGCAGCGTAGAGGACAGGCGCTACGGTGGCTACACCTTC. Residues: CASSVEDRRYGGYTF.

The J gene is TRBJ1-3, the V gene TRBV4-1; tentatively, D is TRBD1 (6 bases). CDR1 and CDR2 from the germline V gene are MGHRA and YSYEKL. Trimming pared 4 bases from V and 4 bases from J, leaving 14 bases between. This CDR3 spans 15 amino acids. The CDR3 reads CASSPVGGAGNTIYF. CDR3 nucleotides: TGCGCCAGCAGCCCAGTGGGGGGGGCGGGAAACACCATATATTTT.

This sequence joins TRBV6-5 and TRBJ1-2; D gene uncertain. The CDR3 is 14 amino acids. V gave up 1 base and J gave up 4 bases, with 10 bases separating them. Germline V gene sequence: CDR1 MNHEY, CDR2 SVGAGI. The CDR3 loop reads CASSYYPVGYGYTF. In DNA form, the CDR3 reads TGTGCCAGCAGTTACTATCCGGTGGGCTATGGCTACACCTTC.

The CDR3 here is CANSRNQETQYF. In DNA form, the CDR3 reads TGTGCTAACAGTAGGAACCAAGAGACCCAGTACTTC. This chain connects TRBV6-1 to TRBJ2-5; D unclear. This CDR3 contains 12 residues. Per the germline V gene, CDR1 is MNHNS and CDR2 is SASEGT.

The CDR3 is CASSTLGLTEAFF. Here the CDR3 DNA reads TGTGCCAGCAGTACGCTAGGACTTACTGAAGCTTTCTTT. This chain uses TRBV28 with TRBJ1-1; D unresolved. Germline V lookup: CDR1 MDHEN, CDR2 SYDVKM. V was trimmed by 5 bases and J by 5 bases, leaving 12 bases between them. This CDR3 region has 13 residues.

This chain connects TRBV5-4 to TRBJ1-2; D is unclear. Trimming cost V 7 bases and J 6 bases, with 22 bases left between them. Germline lookup yields CDR1 SGHNT and CDR2 YYREEE (reference sequence). This CDR3 has 15 amino acids. CDR3 coding DNA: TGTGCCAGCTCCCGGGTAGGGATGTCCCAAAATGGCTACACCTTC. Its translation is CASSRVGMSQNGYTF.